These T cell receptor beta chains were read from a single sample in a study of T cell responses to AZD1222 COVID-19 vaccine. Generated by immunoSEQ multiplex PCR, the TCRdb table keeps only in-frame clones and is missing some. Here the sample spans around 140,000 clones, 93% being singletons. The sample was peripheral blood, taken on day 0 of MenACWY control vaccination. These receptors all stem from an adult in good health. The CDR3 runs from the conserved cysteine through the conserved F or W. D genes are given only for firm matches. Some rows mark clone size as missing; the rest say once, few, many or name a class of expanded clone.

>TRBJ1-5|TRBV28|-|17|-
TGTGCCAGCAGTCCAGCCAGCGGAAAGTATAGCAATCAGCCCCAGCATTTT
CASSPASGKYSNQPQHF
>TRBJ1-2|TRBV12-3/TRBV12-4|-|12|once
TGTGCCAGCAGGGGGGCCGTGACCGGCTACACCTTC
CASRGAVTGYTF
>TRBJ2-1|TRBV6-2/TRBV6-3|-|13|-
TGTGCCAGCAGTCCAACTAGTTGGAATGAGCAGTTCTTC
CASSPTSWNEQFF
>TRBJ1-1|TRBV19|-|15|once
TGTGCCAGTAGTCCGGGACTTTTCCAGAACACTGAAGCTTTCTTT
CASSPGLFQNTEAFF
>TRBJ1-5|TRBV7-9|TRBD1|15|-
TGTGCCAGCAGCCCAGACAGGGATAGCAATCAGCCCCAGCATTTT
CASSPDRDSNQPQHF
>TRBJ2-2|TRBV3-1/TRBV3-2|TRBD2|22|-
TGTGCCAGCAGCCAAGATAGAAGCGGGGCGATCCCCCTTTACTGGAAGTCCGGGGAGCTGTTTTTT
CASSQDRSGAIPLYWKSGELFF
>TRBJ2-3|TRBV19|-|16|-
TGTGCCAGTAGTCCTGCTCGACAGGGAGGGGGAGATACGCAGTATTTT
CASSPARQGGGDTQYF
>TRBJ1-5|TRBV19|-|14|-
TGTGCCAGTAGTATACGAAGCGGCAATCAGCCCCAGCATTTT
CASSIRSGNQPQHF
>TRBJ2-5|TRBV19|TRBD1|16|-
TGTGCCAGTAAGGGAACCAGGACAGGGGAAAGAGAGACCCAGTACTTC
CASKGTRTGERETQYF
>TRBJ2-1|TRBV11-3|TRBD2|16|-
TGTGCCAGCAGCTTATTTTTTGCGGGAGAGGACAATGAGCAGTTCTTC
CASSLFFAGEDNEQFF
>TRBJ1-2|TRBV6-5|-|11|-
TGTGCCAGCAGTAAGGGGTATGGCTACACCTTC
CASSKGYGYTF
>TRBJ1-1|TRBV19|TRBD1|15|-
TGTGCCAGTAGTATAATCGGGACAGGAAACACTGAAGCTTTCTTT
CASSIIGTGNTEAFF
>TRBJ1-6|TRBV10-3|TRBD1|15|-
TGTGCCATCAGGGCCGGGACAGGGGTTAATTCACCCCTCCACTTT
CAIRAGTGVNSPLHF
>TRBJ1-4|TRBV5-6|-|13|-
TGTGCCAGCAGCCCGGGCCCTGGGGAAAAACTGTTTTTT
CASSPGPGEKLFF